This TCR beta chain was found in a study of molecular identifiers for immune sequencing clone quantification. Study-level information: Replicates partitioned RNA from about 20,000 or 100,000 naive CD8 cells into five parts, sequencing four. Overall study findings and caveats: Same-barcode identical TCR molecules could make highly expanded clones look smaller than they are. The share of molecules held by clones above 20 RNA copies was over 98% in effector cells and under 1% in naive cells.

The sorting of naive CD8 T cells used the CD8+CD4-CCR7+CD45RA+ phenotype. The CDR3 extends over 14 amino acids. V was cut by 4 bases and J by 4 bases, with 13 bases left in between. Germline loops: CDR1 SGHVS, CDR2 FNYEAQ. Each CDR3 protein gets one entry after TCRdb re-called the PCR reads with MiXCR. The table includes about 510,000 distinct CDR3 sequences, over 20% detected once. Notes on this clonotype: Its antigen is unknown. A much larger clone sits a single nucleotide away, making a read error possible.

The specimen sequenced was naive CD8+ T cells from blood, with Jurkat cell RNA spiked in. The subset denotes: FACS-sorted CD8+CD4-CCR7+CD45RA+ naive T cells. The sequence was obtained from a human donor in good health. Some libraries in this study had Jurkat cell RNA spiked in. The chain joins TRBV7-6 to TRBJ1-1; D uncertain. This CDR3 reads CASSSIQMSTEAFF. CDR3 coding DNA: TGTGCCAGCAGCTCGATCCAAATGAGCACTGAAGCTTTCTTT.